The T cell receptor (beta chain) under discussion was sequenced for a study of tumor-infiltrating lymphocytes in primary liver carcinoma. From unsorted bulk tissue weighing about 20-32 mg, DNA and RNA were co-extracted. A constant-region primer served to make TCR beta cDNA from about 490 ng total RNA. Libraries covering TCR beta were generated through three nested multiplex PCR rounds (using a slightly modified ARM-PCR). With TRBV1-TRBV30 forward primers and a C-beta reverse primer, the first two PCR rounds were run for about 10 cycles each. MiXCR, run by TCRdb on the multiplex PCR reads, gives a single entry per CDR3 protein. The top ten clones hold approximately 20% of a sample with 110,000 or so distinct CDR3 sequences, around 83% of them seen once. Germline CDR1 SQVTM, CDR2 ANQGSEA. The CDR3 is made up of 14 amino acids. Study-level results: Just about 7-25% of leading clones were found in every one of five regions.

In regard to this clonotype: Antigen specificity is unknown. Germline is not matched at one junction end, which may reflect a read error.

This chain connects TRBV29-1 to TRBJ2-3; a possible D gene is TRBD2 (6 bases). This receptor was taken from a middle-aged man with primary liver carcinoma and hepatitis B virus infection. The sample was liver tumor tissue from sampling region 3. Described subset: tumor region T3, left-lateral pole. In nucleotides, the CDR3 is TGCATCGGGATTCAAACAGCGGGCACAGATACGCAATATTTT. Protein: CIGIQTAGTDTQYF.